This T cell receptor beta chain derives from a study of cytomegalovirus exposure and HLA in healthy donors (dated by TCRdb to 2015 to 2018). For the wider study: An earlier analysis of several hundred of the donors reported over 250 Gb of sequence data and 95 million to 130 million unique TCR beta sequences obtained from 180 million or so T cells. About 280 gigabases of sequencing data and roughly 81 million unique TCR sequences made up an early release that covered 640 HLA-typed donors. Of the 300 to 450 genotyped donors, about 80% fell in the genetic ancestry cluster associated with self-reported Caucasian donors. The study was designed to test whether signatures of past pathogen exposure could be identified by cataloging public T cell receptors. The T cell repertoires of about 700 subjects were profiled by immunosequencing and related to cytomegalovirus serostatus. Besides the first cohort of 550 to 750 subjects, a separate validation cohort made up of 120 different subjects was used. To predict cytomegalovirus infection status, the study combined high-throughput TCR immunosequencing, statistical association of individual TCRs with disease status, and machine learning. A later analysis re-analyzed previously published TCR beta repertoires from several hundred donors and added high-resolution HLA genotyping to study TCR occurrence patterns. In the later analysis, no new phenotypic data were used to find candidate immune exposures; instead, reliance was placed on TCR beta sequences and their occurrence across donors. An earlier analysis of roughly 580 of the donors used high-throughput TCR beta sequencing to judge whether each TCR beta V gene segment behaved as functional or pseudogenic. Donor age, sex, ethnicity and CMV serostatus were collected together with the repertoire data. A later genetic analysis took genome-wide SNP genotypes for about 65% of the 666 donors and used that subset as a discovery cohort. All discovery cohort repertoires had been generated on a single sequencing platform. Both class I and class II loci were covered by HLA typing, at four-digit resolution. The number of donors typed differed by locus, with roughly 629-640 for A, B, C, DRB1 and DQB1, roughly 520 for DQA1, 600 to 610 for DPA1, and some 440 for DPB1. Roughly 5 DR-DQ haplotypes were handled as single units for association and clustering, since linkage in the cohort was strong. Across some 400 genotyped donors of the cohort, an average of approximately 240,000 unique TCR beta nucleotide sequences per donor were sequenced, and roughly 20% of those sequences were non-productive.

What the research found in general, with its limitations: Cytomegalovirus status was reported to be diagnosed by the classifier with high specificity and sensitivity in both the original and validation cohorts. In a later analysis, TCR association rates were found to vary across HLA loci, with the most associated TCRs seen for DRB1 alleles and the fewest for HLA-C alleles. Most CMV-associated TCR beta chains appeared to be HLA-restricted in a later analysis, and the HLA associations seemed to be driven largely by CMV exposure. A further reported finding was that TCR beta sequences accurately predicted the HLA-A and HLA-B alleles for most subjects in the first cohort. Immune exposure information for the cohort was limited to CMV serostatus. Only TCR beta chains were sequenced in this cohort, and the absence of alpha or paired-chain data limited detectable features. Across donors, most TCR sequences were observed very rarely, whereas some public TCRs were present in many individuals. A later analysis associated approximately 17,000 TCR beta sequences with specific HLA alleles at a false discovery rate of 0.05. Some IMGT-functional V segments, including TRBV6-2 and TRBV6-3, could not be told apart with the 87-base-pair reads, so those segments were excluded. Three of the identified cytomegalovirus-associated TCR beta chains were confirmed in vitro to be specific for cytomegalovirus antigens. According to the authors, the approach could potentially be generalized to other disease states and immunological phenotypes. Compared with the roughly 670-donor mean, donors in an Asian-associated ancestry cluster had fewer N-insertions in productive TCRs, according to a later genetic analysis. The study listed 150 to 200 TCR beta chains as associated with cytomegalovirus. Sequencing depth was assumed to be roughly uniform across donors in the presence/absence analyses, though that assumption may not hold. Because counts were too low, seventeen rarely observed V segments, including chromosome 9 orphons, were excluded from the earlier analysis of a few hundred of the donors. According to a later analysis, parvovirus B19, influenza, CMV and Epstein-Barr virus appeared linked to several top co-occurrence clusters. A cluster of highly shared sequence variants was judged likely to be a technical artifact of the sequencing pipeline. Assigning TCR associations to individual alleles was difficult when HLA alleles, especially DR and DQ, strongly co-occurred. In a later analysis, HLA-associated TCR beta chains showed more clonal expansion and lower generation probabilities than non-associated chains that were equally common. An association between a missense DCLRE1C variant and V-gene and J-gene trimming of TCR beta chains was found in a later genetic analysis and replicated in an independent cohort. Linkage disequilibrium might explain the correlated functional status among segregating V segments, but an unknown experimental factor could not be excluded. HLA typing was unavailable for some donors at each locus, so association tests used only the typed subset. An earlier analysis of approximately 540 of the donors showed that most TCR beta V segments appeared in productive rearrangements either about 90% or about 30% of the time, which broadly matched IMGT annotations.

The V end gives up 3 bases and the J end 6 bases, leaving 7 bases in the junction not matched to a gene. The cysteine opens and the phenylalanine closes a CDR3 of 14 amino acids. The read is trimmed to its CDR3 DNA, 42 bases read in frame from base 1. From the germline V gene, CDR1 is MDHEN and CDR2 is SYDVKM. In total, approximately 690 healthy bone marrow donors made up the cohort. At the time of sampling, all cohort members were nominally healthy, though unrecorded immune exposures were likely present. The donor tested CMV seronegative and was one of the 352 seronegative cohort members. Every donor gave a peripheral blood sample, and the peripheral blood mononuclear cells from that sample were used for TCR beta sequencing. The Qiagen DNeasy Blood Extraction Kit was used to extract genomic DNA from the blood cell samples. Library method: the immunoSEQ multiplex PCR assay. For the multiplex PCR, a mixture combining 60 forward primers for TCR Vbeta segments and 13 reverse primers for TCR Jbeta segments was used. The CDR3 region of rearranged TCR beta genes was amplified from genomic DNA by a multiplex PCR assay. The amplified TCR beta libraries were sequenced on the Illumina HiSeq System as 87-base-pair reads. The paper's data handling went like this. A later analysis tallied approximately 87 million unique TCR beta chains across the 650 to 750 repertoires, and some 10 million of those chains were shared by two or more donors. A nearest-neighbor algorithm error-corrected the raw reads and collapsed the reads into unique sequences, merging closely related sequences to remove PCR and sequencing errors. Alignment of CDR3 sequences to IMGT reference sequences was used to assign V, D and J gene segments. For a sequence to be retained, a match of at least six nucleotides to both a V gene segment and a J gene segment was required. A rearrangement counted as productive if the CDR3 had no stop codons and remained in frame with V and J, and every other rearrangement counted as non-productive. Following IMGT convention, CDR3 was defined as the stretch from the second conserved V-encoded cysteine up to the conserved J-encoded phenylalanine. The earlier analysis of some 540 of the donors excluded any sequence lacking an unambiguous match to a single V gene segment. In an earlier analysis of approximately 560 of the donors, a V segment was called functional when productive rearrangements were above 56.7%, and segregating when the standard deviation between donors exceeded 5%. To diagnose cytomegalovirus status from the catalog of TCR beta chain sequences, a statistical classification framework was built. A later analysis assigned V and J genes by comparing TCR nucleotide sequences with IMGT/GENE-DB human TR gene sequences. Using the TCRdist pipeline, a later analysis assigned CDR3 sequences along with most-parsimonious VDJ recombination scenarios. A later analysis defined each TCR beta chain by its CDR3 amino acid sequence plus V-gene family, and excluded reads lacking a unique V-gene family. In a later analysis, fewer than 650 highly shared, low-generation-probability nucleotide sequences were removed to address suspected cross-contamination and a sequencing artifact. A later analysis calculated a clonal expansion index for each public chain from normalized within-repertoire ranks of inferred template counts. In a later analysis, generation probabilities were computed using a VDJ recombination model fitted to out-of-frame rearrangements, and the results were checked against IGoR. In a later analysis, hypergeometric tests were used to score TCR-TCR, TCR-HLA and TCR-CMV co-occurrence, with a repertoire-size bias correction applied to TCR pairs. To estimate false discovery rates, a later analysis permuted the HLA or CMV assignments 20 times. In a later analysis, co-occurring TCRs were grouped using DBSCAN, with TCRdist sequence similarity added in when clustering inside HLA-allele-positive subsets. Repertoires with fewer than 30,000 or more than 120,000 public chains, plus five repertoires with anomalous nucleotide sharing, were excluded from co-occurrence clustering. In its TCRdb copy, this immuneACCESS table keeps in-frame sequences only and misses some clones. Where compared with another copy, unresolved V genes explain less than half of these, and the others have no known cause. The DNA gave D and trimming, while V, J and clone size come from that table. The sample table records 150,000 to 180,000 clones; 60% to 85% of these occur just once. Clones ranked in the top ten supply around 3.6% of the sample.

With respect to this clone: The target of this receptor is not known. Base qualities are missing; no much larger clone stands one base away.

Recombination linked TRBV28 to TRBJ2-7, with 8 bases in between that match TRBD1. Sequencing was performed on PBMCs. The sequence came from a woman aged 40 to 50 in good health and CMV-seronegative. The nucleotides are TGTGCCAGCAGTTTCGCGGACAGGGTGTCCGAGCAGTACTTC. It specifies CASSFADRVSEQYF.